Below are 30 T cell receptor beta chains sequenced from a single sample in a study of OX40 agonist ivuxolimab in advanced cancers. Libraries were prepared by immunoSEQ multiplex PCR; TCRdb keeps only in-frame clonotypes and omits some of them. The sample shows about 100,000 clones, under 95% of them seen only once. The input for sequencing was CD4+ or CD8+ T cells sorted from blood, taken in a trial of the OX40 agonist ivuxolimab. The source of these receptors is an adult with an advanced solid tumor such as melanoma, head and neck, liver or kidney cancer.

CDR3 bases: TGCGCCAGCAGCCAAGGACTAGCGAACTCCTACGAGCAGTACTTC. Its translation is CASSQGLANSYEQYF. The chain couples TRBV4-3 to TRBJ2-7; 8 nucleotides line up with TRBD2. Looked up from germline, CDR1 is LGHNA and CDR2 is YSLEER. The CDR3 is 15 residues long. Trimming cost V 1 base and J 0 bases; bases outside gene matches: 2.

This chain connects TRBV10-1 to TRBJ2-3; D ambiguous. Germline V gene sequence: CDR1 WNHNN, CDR2 SYGVQD (reference sequence). CDR3 size: 13 residues. The V and J ends lost 4 bases and 0 bases respectively, with 5 bases between them. The CDR3 region is CASSGISTDTQYF. The DNA for the CDR3 is TGCGCCAGCAGTGGGATCAGCACAGATACGCAGTATTTT.

CDR3 nucleotides: TGTGCCAGCAGCGCAGGACTAGCGGGAGGTTATGAGCAGTTCTTC. Protein: CASSAGLAGGYEQFF. V usage is TRBV7-9 and J usage is TRBJ2-1; 14 bases match TRBD2. V shed 5 bases, J shed 8 bases, and the junction held 5 bases outside the gene matches. The CDR3 has 15 amino acids. Germline-derived CDR1 and CDR2 are SEHNR and FQNEAQ (reference sequence).

Only a few counts were recorded for this clone. The CDR3, as DNA: TGCGCCAGCAGCCGAGGGACACACACAGATACGCAGTATTTT. Translating gives CASSRGTHTDTQYF. The rearrangement links TRBV5-1 to TRBJ2-3, with D maybe TRBD1 (6 bases). With 4 bases removed from V and 2 bases from J, the gap between germline ends came to 11 bases. CDR3 length: 14 amino acids. Germline V gene sequence: CDR1 SGHRS, CDR2 YFSETQ.

This chain connects TRBV7-3 to TRBJ2-1; D may be TRBD2 (5 bases). The V end was cut by 6 bases, the J end by 5 bases, with 11 bases between. The CDR3 spans 13 residues. Germline CDR1 is SGHTA and CDR2 is FQGTGA. Here the CDR3 DNA reads TGTGCCAGCAGTGTCGCTAGCAACAATGAGCAGTTCTTC. Translated, it gives CASSVASNNEQFF.

The chain recombines TRBV25-1 with TRBJ1-5; D is possibly TRBD1 (5 bases). V was pared by 2 bases and J by 5 bases, with 13 bases between. CDR1 is MGHDK and CDR2 is SYGVNS in the germline V gene. The CDR3 spans 15 residues. CDR3 DNA sequence: TGTGCCAGCAGTGAACTAAGGGGCGGGGATCAGCCCCAGCATTTT. Its protein is CASSELRGGDQPQHF.

In this sample, this clone turned up a few times. The chain has TRBV19 and TRBJ1-1; D might be TRBD1 (5 bases). Germline values: CDR1 LNHDA, CDR2 SQIVND (reference sequence). This CDR3 region has 14 residues. The V and J ends lost 11 bases and 4 bases respectively, with 20 bases between them. The CDR3 region is CAVVPFSGSTEAFF. CDR3 in DNA: TGTGCCGTCGTCCCCTTTTCAGGGAGCACTGAAGCTTTCTTT.

The chain couples TRBV27 to TRBJ2-3; D might be TRBD2 (5 bases). V was shortened by 3 bases and J by 0 bases, with 7 bases between the two germline ends. CDR3 size: 14 residues. Germline V gives CDR1 MNHEY, CDR2 SMNVEV (reference sequence). The DNA for the CDR3 is TGTGCCAGCAGTTTGAAGCGGAGCACAGATACGCAGTATTTT. This sequence encodes CASSLKRSTDTQYF.

The CDR3 sequence: CASSLNRADTQYF. Here the CDR3 DNA reads TGTGCCAGCAGCCTCAACAGGGCAGATACGCAGTATTTT. This chain links TRBV7-2 with TRBJ2-3, with D possibly being TRBD1 (6 bases). CDR1 is SGHTA, CDR2 FQGNSA, per germline. V lost 5 bases and J 4 bases, leaving 10 bases between the germline ends. The CDR3 sequence is 13 residues long.

The chain has TRBV7-8 and TRBJ2-3; TRBD2 matches at 9 bases. Germline V CDR1 and CDR2: SGHVS, FQNEAQ. V lost 2 bases and J lost 2; bases outside the gene matches: 2. The CDR3 covers 15 residues. The CDR3 loop reads CASSLLAGTTDTQYF. As DNA, the CDR3 is TGTGCCAGCAGCTTACTAGCGGGGACCACAGATACGCAGTATTTT.

The V gene is TRBV7-2, the J gene TRBJ2-7; 7 bases map to TRBD1. Germline-derived CDR1 and CDR2 are SGHTA and FQGNSA. CDR3 length equals 14 residues. With 3 bases clipped from V and 4 bases from J, the junction kept 6 bases outside the gene matches. The chain's CDR3 is CASSLNRGLYEQYF. The DNA for the CDR3 is TGTGCCAGCAGCTTGAACAGGGGTTTGTACGAGCAGTACTTC.

The genes are TRBV19 and TRBJ1-1, with 7 bases identical to TRBD1. The CDR3 covers 15 residues. V dropped 5 bases and J dropped 1; count of bases not matched to a gene: 7. Per germline, CDR1 LNHDA and CDR2 SQIVND (reference sequence). CDR3 nucleotide sequence: TGTGCCAGTAGTTCACCCAGGGGGGAGAACACTGAAGCTTTCTTT. It translates to CASSSPRGENTEAFF.

This clone was picked up a small number of times. This chain uses TRBV18 with TRBJ2-7; TRBD1 matches 8 bases. The ends lost 2 bases at V and 5 bases at J; junction bases unmatched: 5. Germline CDR1 reads KGHSH; CDR2 reads LQKENI. The CDR3 has 14 residues. In DNA form, the CDR3 reads TGTGCCAGCTCACCAGCAGGGGGCTCTAACGAGCAGTACTTC. It specifies CASSPAGGSNEQYF. Filled out from reference TRBV18 and TRBJ2-7, the complete variable domain reads NAGVMQNPRHLVRRRGQEARLRCSPMKGHSHVYWYRQLPEEGLKFMVYLQKENIIDESGMPKERFSAEFPKEGPSILRIQQVVRGDSAAYFCASSPAGGSNEQYFGPGTRLTVT.

The rearrangement links TRBV4-3 to TRBJ2-3; D gene unclear. Looked up from germline, CDR1 is LGHNA and CDR2 is YSLEER. This CDR3 contains 12 residues. V was clipped by 3 bases and J by 0 bases, with 1 base between them. The CDR3 nucleotides are TGCGCCAGCAGCCATAGCACAGATACGCAGTATTTT. It specifies CASSHSTDTQYF.

This chain connects TRBV9 to TRBJ2-2; TRBD1 matches at 7 bases. Germline lookup yields CDR1 SGDLS and CDR2 YYNGEE. CDR3 length: 16 residues. V lost 0 bases and J lost 6; bases outside the gene matches: 8. The CDR3 DNA is TGTGCCAGCAGCGTAGACTCGACAGGGAAAGCCGGGGAGCTGTTTTTT. It translates to CASSVDSTGKAGELFF. Together with reference TRBV9 and TRBJ2-2, the CDR3 gives the full variable domain: DSGVTQTPKHLITATGQRVTLRCSPRSGDLSVYWYQQSLDQGLQFLIQYYNGEERAKGNILERFSAQQFPDLHSELNLSSLELGDSALYFCASSVDSTGKAGELFFGEGSRLTVL.

The chain couples TRBV7-6 to TRBJ2-7; 10 bases agree with TRBD2. Losses at the gene ends were 0 bases for V and 2 bases for J; bases not matched to a gene: 4. The V gene's germline CDR1 is SGHVS and CDR2 FNYEAQ. The CDR3 length is 16 residues. For the CDR3, the DNA is TGTGCCAGCAGCTTAGCCTCTAGCGGGAGTACCTACGAGCAGTACTTC. As protein: CASSLASSGSTYEQYF.

The chain couples TRBV27 to TRBJ2-1; the D gene is possibly TRBD1 (6 bases). In germline, CDR1 is MNHEY, CDR2 SMNVEV (reference sequence). With 4 bases removed from V and 5 bases from J, the gap between germline ends came to 18 bases. There are 16 residues in the CDR3. The CDR3 DNA reads TGTGCCAGCAGTTCCTCAGGGGTGCCCCCTGACAATGAGCAGTTCTTC. Encoded protein: CASSSSGVPPDNEQFF.

In regard to this clone: Compared with germline, one end of the junction differs, possibly owing to a read error. The rearrangement links TRBV11-3 to TRBJ2-1; TRBD2 aligns across 12 bases. The CDR3 length is 16 residues. Germline assignment: CDR1 SGHNT and CDR2 YENEEA. The CDR3 loop is CASSQSSGRAYNEQFF. CDR3 nucleotides: TGTGCCAGCAGCCAGTCTAGCGGGAGGGCCTATAATGAGCAGTTCTTC.

The V gene is TRBV5-1, the J gene TRBJ1-2; TRBD1 agrees at 10 bases. V was clipped by 4 bases and J by 3 bases; unmatched bases: 9. The CDR3 has 16 amino acids. Germline CDR1 SGHRS, CDR2 YFSETQ. In nucleotides, the CDR3 is TGCGCCAGCAGCCTGGGTACCGGGACAGGGGACTATGGCTACACCTTC. Translation: CASSLGTGTGDYGYTF.

This sequence joins TRBV5-1 and TRBJ2-7, with TRBD1 matching 11 bases. The CDR3 consists of 13 residues. Trimming took 4 bases from V and 6 from J; bases not matched to a gene: 3. Germline values: CDR1 SGHRS, CDR2 YFSETQ. The CDR3 spells CASSRDRGAEQYF. CDR3 in DNA: TGCGCCAGCAGCAGGGACAGGGGGGCCGAGCAGTACTTC.

The rearrangement uses TRBV28 and TRBJ1-3, with D tentatively TRBD1 (6 bases). Looked up from germline, CDR1 is MDHEN and CDR2 is SYDVKM. V shed 4 bases and J shed 2 bases, with 9 bases lying between them. This CDR3 is 14 amino acids long. The CDR3 protein is CASSWDIAGNTIYF. CDR3 DNA: TGTGCCAGCAGTTGGGACATTGCTGGAAACACCATATATTTT.

The chain recombines TRBV7-2 with TRBJ1-1; the D gene is possibly TRBD1 (5 bases). The CDR3 sequence is 16 residues long. V lost 1 base to trimming and J lost 0 bases, with 12 bases between them. In germline, CDR1 is SGHTA, CDR2 FQGNSA. The CDR3 sequence is CASSLGPGGVNTEAFF. As DNA, the CDR3 is TGTGCCAGCAGCTTAGGGCCCGGGGGGGTGAACACTGAAGCTTTCTTT.

The V gene is TRBV7-2, the J gene TRBJ2-2; no clear D gene. V shed 2 bases and J shed 6 bases, with 13 bases lying between them. Germline assignment: CDR1 SGHTA and CDR2 FQGNSA. CDR3 length: 15 amino acids. The CDR3 sequence is CASSLSQQTSGELFF. CDR3 nucleotides: TGTGCCAGCAGCTTAAGTCAGCAAACCTCCGGGGAGCTGTTTTTT.

This clone was observed once. The gene calls are TRBV4-3 and TRBJ2-7; 7 bases align to TRBD1. The V gene's germline CDR1 is LGHNA and CDR2 YSLEER. V trimming: 1 base; J trimming: 2 bases; junction bases outside the gene matches: 8. This CDR3 has 16 amino acids. The CDR3 region has the DNA TGCGCCAGCAGCCAAGCTCGGGGACAGTACCCCTACGAGCAGTACTTC. It specifies CASSQARGQYPYEQYF.

This clone is a singleton in its sample. V is TRBV5-4 and J is TRBJ1-5, with a possible D match to TRBD1 (6 bases). In germline, CDR1 is SGHNT, CDR2 YYREEE (reference sequence). V was cut by 4 bases and J by 4 bases, with 9 bases left in between. The CDR3 covers 13 residues. The CDR3 DNA reads TGTGCCAGCAGCCTGGACAGAAATCAGCCCCAGCATTTT. Amino acid sequence: CASSLDRNQPQHF.

The chain couples TRBV27 to TRBJ2-1; weak D call: TRBD2 (5 bases). Trimming stripped 0 bases from V and 4 bases from J, with 10 bases between. This CDR3 region has 15 residues. From germline, CDR1 is MNHEY and CDR2 SMNVEV (reference sequence). The CDR3 spells CASSLSSGLYNEQFF. CDR3 nucleotides: TGTGCCAGCAGTTTATCGTCAGGACTGTACAATGAGCAGTTCTTC.

V and J are TRBV5-5 and TRBJ1-3; D uncertain. The CDR3 length is 15 residues. Germline V gene sequence: CDR1 SGHKS, CDR2 YYEKEE (reference sequence). With 1 base removed from V and 5 bases from J, the gap between germline ends came to 13 bases. The CDR3 DNA sequence: TGTGCCAGCAGCTTGCCCTCGGCCGGGAGAAACACCATATATTTT. Amino acids: CASSLPSAGRNTIYF.

This chain uses TRBV28 with TRBJ2-5, with a tentative D call TRBD1 (5 bases). This CDR3 region has 13 residues. Trimming pared 7 bases from V and 3 bases from J, leaving 12 bases between. Germline CDR1 MDHEN, CDR2 SYDVKM. The CDR3 region has the DNA TGTGCCAGCACCGCCAGGGTGGAAGAGACCCAGTACTTC. Translating gives CASTARVEETQYF.

This clone came up once. This chain joins TRBV28 and TRBJ1-2, with D hard to call. The CDR3 has 15 residues. V gave up 5 bases and J gave up 4 bases, with 17 bases separating them. The germline CDR1 and CDR2 sequences are MDHEN and SYDVKM. CDR3 loop: CASSRRSSGGYGYTF. The CDR3 nucleotides read TGTGCCAGCAGTCGGCGATCATCGGGCGGCTATGGCTACACCTTC.

This clone was seen once. The V call is TRBV7-2, the J call TRBJ2-3; 11 bases are shared with TRBD2. The length of the CDR3 is 16 residues. Germline CDR1 and CDR2: SGHTA and FQGNSA. V was pared by 5 bases and J by 5 bases, with 9 bases of the junction left unmatched. The CDR3 DNA reads as TGTGCCAGCAGCCCCGAACTAGCGGGAGCTGTAGATACGCAGTATTTT. This translates into CASSPELAGAVDTQYF.